Listed below are T cell receptor beta chains from one sample, sequenced in a study of blood T cell repertoires in COVID-19. Sequencing was performed with immunoSEQ multiplex PCR; in TCRdb, only in-frame clones are kept and a portion is missing. The sample carries a few hundred thousand clones, more than 70% recorded once. The specimen sequenced was peripheral blood. The receptors were gathered from a woman between 50 and 59 years old with acute or convalescent COVID-19. Each CDR3 is given with its conserved first and last residue. A D gene is named only where the DNA matches it firmly. Size is omitted from some rows. Given values are once, few, many or a class for expanded clones.

CDR3nt,CDR3aa,abundance,d_gene,v_gene,j_gene
TGTGCCAGCAGCTTAGTTCAGGGCGCAACTAATGAAAAACTGTTTTTT,CASSLVQGATNEKLFF,.,.,TRBV11-2,TRBJ1-4
TGTGCCAGCAGCCCGAGTGGTTACTCTGGAAACACCATATATTTT,CASSPSGYSGNTIYF,.,.,TRBV27,TRBJ1-3
TGTGCCAGCAGCCAAGGGCGGGAAAAACTGTTTTTT,CASSQGREKLFF,.,.,TRBV4-2,TRBJ1-4
TGTGCCCACCGACAGGGGAATTGGGCTGGGGCCAACGTCCTGACTTTC,CAHRQGNWAGANVLTF,.,TRBD1,TRBV5-8,TRBJ2-6
TGCAGTGCTAGTCGACAGGGGGTCGCTAATGAAAAACTGTTTTTT,CSASRQGVANEKLFF,.,TRBD1,TRBV20-1,TRBJ1-4
TGTGCCAGCAGGGGAGGGACTAGCGGAAACACAGATACGCAGTATTTT,CASRGGTSGNTDTQYF,.,TRBD2,TRBV2,TRBJ2-3
TGTGCCAGCAGCTCACCGGGACTAGCTCTGGTTGAGCAGTTCTTC,CASSSPGLALVEQFF,.,TRBD2,TRBV7-3,TRBJ2-1
TGTGCCATCAGCAGGCCTAGCGGGAGTGGATTGCTTTTGGAGCAGTTCTTC,CAISRPSGSGLLLEQFF,.,TRBD2,TRBV10-3,TRBJ2-1
TGCGCCAGCAGCGTGGGACAGGGGAACACTGAAGCTTTCTTT,CASSVGQGNTEAFF,.,TRBD1,TRBV5-1,TRBJ1-1
TGTGCCAGCAGCACACCGGACAGCCCGTCCTACAATGAGCAGTTCTTC,CASSTPDSPSYNEQFF,.,.,TRBV7-9,TRBJ2-1
TGTGCCAGCAGCTTCGATGGGAGGTCGGAGCAGTACTTC,CASSFDGRSEQYF,many,.,TRBV11-2,TRBJ2-7
TGCAGCGTGGGCCAGGGAAGGACAGATACGCAGTATTTT,CSVGQGRTDTQYF,.,.,TRBV29-1,TRBJ2-3
TGCGCCAGCAGCTTGGAGGCGATAGCGGGGAATGAGCAGTTCTTC,CASSLEAIAGNEQFF,.,TRBD2,TRBV5-1,TRBJ2-1
TGTGCCAGCAGTCCCCAGCTAGCGGGAGGCAATGAGCAGTTCTTC,CASSPQLAGGNEQFF,.,TRBD2,TRBV6-5,TRBJ2-1
TGTGCCAGCAGCGGTTTCACAGGGGGCAAACTGTTTTTT,CASSGFTGGKLFF,.,TRBD1,TRBV9,TRBJ1-4
TGTGCCAGCTCGCCGGGACAGTTTAACGAGCAGTACTTC,CASSPGQFNEQYF,.,TRBD1,TRBV18,TRBJ2-7
TGTGCCAGCAGCCAAGCCTCTGCAGGGGGGGAGCTGTTTTTT,CASSQASAGGELFF,.,.,TRBV3-1/TRBV3-2,TRBJ2-2
TGTGCCTGGTTCTCCGGGGGGCGCGAAAAACTGTTTTTT,CAWFSGGREKLFF,.,.,TRBV30,TRBJ1-4
TGTGCCAGCAGTTTATCGTCTTACAGATACAATGAGCAGTTCTTC,CASSLSSYRYNEQFF,.,.,TRBV27,TRBJ2-1
TGCAGCGTTGAAGATCAACAGGGGTTACAAGAGACCCAGTACTTC,CSVEDQQGLQETQYF,.,TRBD1,TRBV29-1,TRBJ2-5
TGCGCCAGCAGCGTAGTACAGGGGCCCGGGGAGCTGTTTTTT,CASSVVQGPGELFF,.,TRBD1,TRBV5-1,TRBJ2-2
TGTGCCAGCAGCTTCCCTGGAGCGGGGCGGAGCTCCTACGAGCAGTACTTC,CASSFPGAGRSSYEQYF,.,TRBD2,TRBV5-4,TRBJ2-7
TGTGCCATCAGTGAGTCAACGGGAGGGCCCTACGAGCAGTACTTC,CAISESTGGPYEQYF,.,TRBD2,TRBV10-3,TRBJ2-7
TGTGCCAGTAGTATTCGTGACAGGGGGCTTGGGAACACTGAAGCTTTCTTT,CASSIRDRGLGNTEAFF,once,TRBD1,TRBV19,TRBJ1-1
TGTGCCAGCAGCACCGGACTAACTAAGTACTTC,CASSTGLTKYF,few,.,TRBV16,TRBJ2-5
TGTGCCAGCAGCCGACAGGGGGTATACGAGCAGTACTTC,CASSRQGVYEQYF,.,TRBD1,TRBV6-5,TRBJ2-7
TGTGCCAGCAGTTTATCGACTGGACTCGGGTCGGCTACGCAGTATTTT,CASSLSTGLGSATQYF,.,.,TRBV27,TRBJ2-3
TGTGCCAGCAGTTTCCACAGGGGGCCGGATCAGCCCCAGCATTTT,CASSFHRGPDQPQHF,.,TRBD1,TRBV27,TRBJ1-5
TGTGCCAGCAGCCGGCTGGGACAGGGGGCGGACGAGCAGTACTTC,CASSRLGQGADEQYF,once,TRBD1,TRBV3-1/TRBV3-2,TRBJ2-7
TGTGCCAGTAGTCCTTCGGACAGGGGAAACGAGCAGTACTTC,CASSPSDRGNEQYF,.,TRBD1,TRBV19,TRBJ2-7
TGTGCCAGCAGCCAAGATGGTGGGCAGGATAATTCACCCCTCCACTTT,CASSQDGGQDNSPLHF,.,.,TRBV14,TRBJ1-6
TGTGCCAGCAGCCAAGGACTGCAGGGAGGAGATACGCAGTATTTT,CASSQGLQGGDTQYF,.,.,TRBV4-2,TRBJ2-3
TGTGCCAGCAGCCAGTACACAGGGTCCCCCACAGATACGCAGTATTTT,CASSQYTGSPTDTQYF,.,.,TRBV4-2,TRBJ2-3
TGTGCCAGCAGCGTAGTCAGGAACACCGGGGAGCTGTTTTTT,CASSVVRNTGELFF,.,.,TRBV9,TRBJ2-2
TGTGCCAGCAGAGGGACAGGAAGGGATCAGCCCCAGCATTTT,CASRGTGRDQPQHF,.,TRBD1,TRBV6-5,TRBJ1-5
TGTGCCAGCTACAGGGGTGGTATCACCGGGGAGCTGTTTTTT,CASYRGGITGELFF,.,TRBD1,TRBV6-5,TRBJ2-2
TGTGCCTGGAGAAAGGCGGGCCAAGAGACCCAGTACTTC,CAWRKAGQETQYF,.,.,TRBV30,TRBJ2-5
TGTGCCAGCCTCACACCGGGTAACTATGGCTACACCTTC,CASLTPGNYGYTF,.,.,TRBV28,TRBJ1-2
TGTGCCAGCAGCTTAGGTCCCGGACAAATGAACACCGGGGAGCTGTTTTTT,CASSLGPGQMNTGELFF,.,.,TRBV7-3,TRBJ2-2
TGTGCCAGCAGTGGAGGACAGGGGGTTAGGTCCTACGAGCAGTACTTC,CASSGGQGVRSYEQYF,.,TRBD1,TRBV25-1,TRBJ2-7
TGCGCCAGCAGCCAAGAAACCGGGGTGGGTGGCTACACCTTC,CASSQETGVGGYTF,.,.,TRBV4-3,TRBJ1-2
TGCAGCGTCGTGGGGGGGGACGACACGGTCGATACGCAGTATTTT,CSVVGGDDTVDTQYF,.,TRBD2,TRBV29-1,TRBJ2-3
TGCGCCAGCAGCCAAGGTGGGGCTGGATTAGAGACCCAGTACTTC,CASSQGGAGLETQYF,.,.,TRBV4-1,TRBJ2-5
TGTGCCAGCGGACTCCGGGACACTCTCTACGAGCAGTACTTC,CASGLRDTLYEQYF,.,.,TRBV27,TRBJ2-7
TGTGCCAGCTCACCTTTCCGGGACATCACCTACGAGCAGTACTTC,CASSPFRDITYEQYF,.,.,TRBV18,TRBJ2-7
TGTGCCAGCAGCGCAGACAGTGGGGAATACAATGAGCAGTTCTTC,CASSADSGEYNEQFF,.,.,TRBV9,TRBJ2-1
TGTGCCAGCAGTTACACAGGGACAGGGGCCGTTAATGGCTACACCTTC,CASSYTGTGAVNGYTF,.,TRBD1,TRBV6-2/TRBV6-3,TRBJ1-2
TGTGCCAGCAGTTTCCTTTTAGCCAAAAACATTCAGTACTTC,CASSFLLAKNIQYF,.,.,TRBV3-1/TRBV3-2,TRBJ2-4